One and the same sample provided the 18 T cell receptor beta chains below, sequenced in a study of spatial heterogeneity in lung cancer. Time point reported: sample taken at primary tumor resection. The input material, whole RNA from tumor, nontumor lung or frozen PBMC, was sequenced unsorted. TCRdb reprocessed the 5' RACE reads via MiXCR and lists one record per CDR3 protein. The table has around 60,000 distinct CDR3 sequences, 8.4% seen once; the top ten hold over 12%. This material consisted of PBMCs, taken at surgery. The origin of the receptors is a female donor with early-stage non-small cell lung cancer.

The table lists this clonotype with many counts. This chain joins TRBV5-1 and TRBJ2-3; TRBD2 is a possible D gene (5 bases). The CDR3 loop spans 16 amino acids. Trimming shortened V by 0 bases and J by 2 bases, and 13 bases separated the two germline ends. Germline CDR1 and CDR2: SGHRS and YFSETQ. CDR3 loop: CASSLEVARLTDTQYF. The CDR3 coding sequence is TGCGCCAGCAGCTTGGAGGTAGCGAGACTCACAGATACGCAGTATTTT. Full variable domain (outside the CDR3, taken from reference TRBV5-1 and TRBJ2-3): KAGVTQTPRYLIKTRGQQVTLSCSPISGHRSVSWYQQTPGQGLQFLFEYFSETQRNKGNFPGRFSGRQFSNSRSEMNVSTLELGDSALYLCASSLEVARLTDTQYFGPGTRLTVL.

The rearrangement links TRBV27 to TRBJ1-1; 8 bases fit TRBD1. This CDR3 comprises 15 residues. V lost 8 bases and J lost 6; bases outside the gene matches: 14. Germline lookup yields CDR1 MNHEY and CDR2 SMNVEV (reference sequence). CDR3 residues: CASGKWTGKESEAFF. In DNA form, the CDR3 reads TGTGCCAGCGGGAAGTGGACAGGGAAGGAATCTGAAGCTTTCTTT.

In regard to this clonotype: A read error may explain this, as a much larger clone is one base away. The chain recombines TRBV2 with TRBJ2-2; possible D gene TRBD2, 5 bases. Germline loops: CDR1 SNHLY, CDR2 FYNNEI. The CDR3 has 15 amino acids. V was cut by 6 bases and J by 6 bases, with 17 bases left in between. The CDR3 DNA reads TGTGCCAGCAGCCCAAGGGCGGGTGTCGCCGGGGAGCTGTTTTTT. Protein sequence: CASSPRAGVAGELFF. Complete variable domain (other parts from reference TRBV2 and TRBJ2-2): EPEVTQTPSHQVTQMGQEVILRCVPISNHLYFYWYRQILGQKVEFLVSFYNNEISEKSEIFDDQFSVERPDGSNFTLKIRSTKLEDSAMYFCASSPRAGVAGELFFGEGSRLTVL.

The sample holds many counts of this clonotype. V gene TRBV18 combines with J gene TRBJ2-2; 13 bases are a match to TRBD2. With V trimmed by 2 bases and J by 5 bases, 5 bases remained unmatched. Germline values: CDR1 KGHSH, CDR2 LQKENI. This CDR3 spans 17 amino acids. The CDR3 nucleotides read TGTGCCAGCTCACCAGGACTAGCGGGAGCGAGAACCGGGGAGCTGTTTTTT. It yields the protein CASSPGLAGARTGELFF.

This clonotype has a handful of counts. The chain is built from TRBV3-1 and TRBJ1-2, with D possibly being TRBD1 (5 bases). V lost 2 bases and J 6 bases, leaving 19 bases between the germline ends. The germline V gene has CDR1 LGHDT and CDR2 YNNKEL (reference sequence). The CDR3 extends over 16 amino acids. CDR3 sequence: CASSQSTLRDSDGYTF. The CDR3 nucleotides are TGTGCCAGCAGCCAAAGTACCTTAAGGGACTCGGATGGCTACACCTTC.

As regards this clonotype: This may arise from a read error, as a much more abundant clone is one base away. V usage is TRBV13 and J usage is TRBJ2-7; 11 nucleotides align to TRBD1. Germline assignment: CDR1 PRHDT and CDR2 FYEKMQ (reference sequence). This CDR3 contains 15 residues. This CDR3 is CASSSRDRGTYAQYF. The CDR3 DNA is TGTGCCAGCAGCTCCCGGGACAGGGGGACCTACGCGCAGTACTTC.

This clonotype was counted ten times or more. The chain joins TRBV28 to TRBJ2-7, with D uncertain. Germline loops: CDR1 MDHEN, CDR2 SYDVKM. The CDR3 is 15 residues long. Trimming stripped 4 bases from V and 3 bases from J, with 16 bases between. The CDR3 DNA sequence: TGTGCCAGCAGTTCAACCGAATTCGGTTACTACGAGCAGTACTTC. It translates to CASSSTEFGYYEQYF.

There are many counts of this clonotype. As DNA, the CDR3 is TGTGCCAGCAGCCTCCTCCGACAGGGGGCGCGGATTGGCTACACCTTC. This sequence encodes CASSLLRQGARIGYTF. This sequence joins TRBV7-8 and TRBJ1-2; 10 positions agree with TRBD1. Germline CDR1 reads SGHVS; CDR2 reads FQNEAQ. The CDR3 sequence is 16 residues long. V trimming: 5 bases; J trimming: 7 bases; junction bases outside the gene matches: 13.

Here the CDR3 DNA reads TGTGCCAGCAGCTCAGCATCGGGACAGTACTACGAGCAGTACTTC. It translates to CASSSASGQYYEQYF. The V gene is TRBV5-4, the J gene TRBJ2-7; TRBD1 matches at 7 bases. This CDR3 has 15 amino acids. V was clipped by 3 bases and J by 3 bases; unmatched bases: 9. The germline V gene encodes CDR1 SGHNT and CDR2 YYREEE (reference sequence).

There are many counts of this clonotype. V is TRBV18 and J is TRBJ1-6; D gene uncertain. CDR3 length equals 16 residues. The germline V and J ends were trimmed by 3 bases and 0 bases, with 9 bases remaining between them. Germline loops: CDR1 KGHSH, CDR2 LQKENI. Here the CDR3 reads CASSPDSSSYNSPLHF. The CDR3 nucleotides read TGTGCCAGCTCACCGGACTCCAGCTCCTATAATTCACCCCTCCACTTT.

A remark on this clonotype: One end of the junction fails to match germline, which may point to a read error. The rearrangement links TRBV7-9 to TRBJ2-7; D is undetermined. CDR3 length: 13 amino acids. CDR1 and CDR2 from the germline V gene are SEHNR and FQNEAQ (reference sequence). The CDR3 sequence is CASSLGDTAEQYF. The DNA of the CDR3 is TGTGCCAGCAGTTTAGGAGACACCGCCGAGCAGTACTTC.

This chain connects TRBV10-2 to TRBJ1-5; D gene uncertain. Trimming stripped 2 bases from V and 5 bases from J, with 13 bases between. The germline V gene has CDR1 WSHSY and CDR2 SAAADI. The CDR3 totals 15 residues. CDR3 DNA sequence: TGCGCCAGCAGTGAGCCCGCGAGGTCGTATCAGCCCCAGCATTTT. Translated, it gives CASSEPARSYQPQHF.

This clonotype was seen at least ten times. The V call is TRBV6-5, the J call TRBJ1-5; the D is unclear. Trimming cost V 0 bases and J 1 base, with 10 bases left between them. The germline gives CDR1 MNHEY, CDR2 SVGAGI. The CDR3 contains 16 residues. This CDR3 is CASSYSRWVSNQPQHF. CDR3 DNA: TGTGCCAGCAGTTACTCTCGGTGGGTGAGCAATCAGCCCCAGCATTTT.

The chain is built from TRBV10-1 and TRBJ2-5; possibly TRBD2 for D (6 bases). This CDR3 contains 15 residues. V was trimmed by 4 bases and J by 0 bases, leaving 12 bases between them. Germline values: CDR1 WNHNN, CDR2 SYGVQD (reference sequence). This CDR3 reads CASSGRRGYQETQYF. For the CDR3, the DNA is TGCGCCAGCAGTGGAAGACGGGGGTACCAAGAGACCCAGTACTTC.

At least ten counts were recorded for this clonotype. This chain links TRBV5-4 with TRBJ2-7; 11 bases match TRBD2. The junction had 7 bases not matched to a gene; V was cut back by 3 bases and J by 2 bases. Germline V gene sequence: CDR1 SGHNT, CDR2 YYREEE (reference sequence). The CDR3 is made up of 16 amino acids. CDR3 loop: CASSSGLAGGTYEQYF. DNA for the CDR3: TGTGCCAGCAGCTCTGGACTAGCGGGCGGAACCTACGAGCAGTACTTC.

This clonotype has just a few counts. The chain carries TRBV12-3 or TRBV12-4 and TRBJ1-1; TRBD1 aligns across 9 bases. The CDR3 length is 13 residues. V gave up 5 bases and J gave up 11 bases; unmatched junction bases: 9. For the CDR3, the DNA is TGTGCCAGCAGTGTCACAGGGGGCGCCGTGGCTTTCTTT. Amino acids: CASSVTGGAVAFF.

This clonotype was counted ten times or more. CDR3 sequence: CASSVGGTAEAFF. As DNA, the CDR3 is TGTGCCAGCAGCGTAGGGGGGACAGCTGAAGCTTTCTTT. The rearrangement uses TRBV9 and TRBJ1-1; TRBD1 matches 7 bases. The CDR3 is 13 residues long. The V segment lost 0 bases and the J segment 6 bases; nucleotides outside the gene matches: 2. CDR1 and CDR2 from the germline V gene are SGDLS and YYNGEE.

This rearrangement joins TRBV20-1 to TRBJ2-1; a weak D match, TRBD1 (5 bases). This CDR3 is built from 13 residues. Trimming shortened V by 0 bases and J by 8 bases, and 11 bases separated the two germline ends. From germline, CDR1 is DFQATT and CDR2 SNEGSKA (reference sequence). CDR3 residues: CSARDYQGDEQFF. The CDR3 bases are TGCAGTGCTAGAGACTACCAGGGCGATGAGCAGTTCTTC.